Presented here are 21 T cell receptor beta chains from one specimen sequenced in a study of radiation and T cells in renal cell carcinoma. Specified time point: blood 2 weeks post-SBRT. Regarding treatment: 15 Gy SBRT to primary tumor, nephrectomy 4 weeks later. Produced via immunoSEQ multiplex PCR; TCRdb's table is partial and in-frame only. Found here are 120,000 or so clones, approximately 90% of them singletons; the top ten hold 5% to 6.5%. Here the sequenced sample was blood, taken from a patient whose treatment included radiotherapy and nephrectomy. These receptors all come from a woman between 70 and 85 years old with renal cell carcinoma.

The rearrangement uses TRBV29-1 and TRBJ2-3, with TRBD2 matching 14 bases. Germline lookup yields CDR1 SQVTM and CDR2 ANQGSEA. The CDR3 has 16 amino acids. V trimming: 5 bases; J trimming: 0 bases; junction bases outside the gene matches: 4. CDR3 bases: TGCAGCGTTAAAGGGACTAGCGGGGGTAGCACAGATACGCAGTATTTT. This codes for CSVKGTSGGSTDTQYF.

This chain joins TRBV27 and TRBJ2-7, with TRBD1 matching over 11 bases. From germline, CDR1 is MNHEY and CDR2 SMNVEV (reference sequence). The junction had 7 bases not matched to a gene; V was cut back by 2 bases and J by 4 bases. The CDR3 is made up of 16 amino acids. For the CDR3, the DNA is TGTGCCAGCAGTTTAGTTTGGGACAGGGGGAGTTACGAGCAGTACTTC. Translated: CASSLVWDRGSYEQYF.

This rearrangement joins TRBV4-3 to TRBJ2-6; D gene ambiguous. Germline CDR1 and CDR2: LGHNA and YSLEER. The CDR3 has 16 residues. Trimming pared 4 bases from V and 2 bases from J, leaving 12 bases between. The CDR3 protein is CASSREMSAGANVLTF. CDR3 DNA: TGCGCCAGCAGCCGAGAGATGAGCGCTGGGGCCAACGTCCTGACTTTC.

This chain uses TRBV2 with TRBJ1-6; 10 nucleotides line up with TRBD1. From germline, CDR1 is SNHLY and CDR2 FYNNEI. J lost 4 bases, V lost 4 bases, and 1 base had no gene match. This CDR3 contains 15 residues. The CDR3: CASSGTGGYNSPLHF. The DNA for the CDR3 is TGTGCCAGCAGTGGGACAGGGGGGTATAATTCACCCCTCCACTTT. The full variable domain, with the rest looked up from reference TRBV2 and TRBJ1-6, is EPEVTQTPSHQVTQMGQEVILRCVPISNHLYFYWYRQILGQKVEFLVSFYNNEISEKSEIFDDQFSVERPDGSNFTLKIRSTKLEDSAMYFCASSGTGGYNSPLHFGNGTRLTVT.

This clone was recorded once. The chain carries TRBV5-4 and TRBJ2-5; D is ambiguous. The CDR3 loop spans 14 amino acids. Germline assignment: CDR1 SGHNT and CDR2 YYREEE (reference sequence). Between the trimmed V and J ends, which lost 4 bases and 1 base, there was a span of 11 bases. CDR3 coding DNA: TGTGCCAGCAGCGTATATAACGCCCAAGAGACCCAGTACTTC. As protein: CASSVYNAQETQYF.

This sequence joins TRBV6-5 and TRBJ1-6; D possibly corresponds to TRBD1 (5 bases). The germline V and J ends were trimmed by 9 bases and 8 bases, with 20 bases remaining between them. In germline, CDR1 is MNHEY, CDR2 SVGAGI. The CDR3 is made up of 15 amino acids. CDR3 in amino acids: CASGYLGGGDSPLHF. CDR3 nucleotide sequence: TGTGCCAGTGGATACCTCGGGGGAGGGGATTCACCCCTCCACTTT.

The chain joins TRBV7-2 to TRBJ1-5, with D perhaps matching TRBD1 (6 bases). The CDR3 is made up of 14 amino acids. Between the trimmed V and J ends, which lost 3 bases and 7 bases, there was a span of 13 bases. Germline-derived CDR1 and CDR2 are SGHTA and FQGNSA. The DNA for the CDR3 is TGTGCCAGCAGCTTCGGGGGGCTGGGGCAGCCCCAGCATTTT. This sequence encodes CASSFGGLGQPQHF.

The genes are TRBV7-2 and TRBJ2-4, with TRBD2 identical over 7 bases. The J segment lost 9 bases and the V segment lost 0 bases, leaving 5 bases of the junction unmatched. The CDR3 runs 14 residues. Germline V gene data show CDR1 as SGHTA and CDR2 as FQGNSA. The CDR3 here is CASSLARGDTIQYF. DNA for the CDR3: TGTGCCAGCAGCTTAGCTCGGGGGGATACCATTCAGTACTTC.

In this sample, this clone turned up once. This chain links TRBV6-6 with TRBJ2-4; no clear D. The V gene lost 7 bases and the J gene lost 0 bases, with 10 bases spanning the gap. The CDR3 loop spans 14 amino acids. CDR1 is MNHNY and CDR2 is SVGAGI in the germline V gene (reference sequence). This CDR3 reads CASTLVSAKNIQYF. CDR3 DNA sequence: TGTGCCAGCACGCTAGTCTCAGCCAAAAACATTCAGTACTTC.

The chain's CDR3 is CASSQVQETQYF. CDR3 bases: TGTGCCAGCAGCCAAGTACAGGAGACCCAGTACTTC. This chain uses TRBV14 with TRBJ2-5, with no clear D. The CDR3 has 12 residues. Per the germline V gene, CDR1 is SGHDN and CDR2 is FVKESK. Trimming took off 1 base at V and 5 bases at J, with 5 bases between the two ends.

The chain couples TRBV11-3 to TRBJ2-7; D possibly corresponds to TRBD1 (7 bases). The CDR3 loop spans 16 amino acids. Germline lookup yields CDR1 SGHNT and CDR2 YENEEA. V was pared by 1 base and J by 2 bases, with 15 bases between. Here the CDR3 DNA reads TGTGCCAGCAGCTTAGCGGGTCAGGGGGGTACCTACGAGCAGTACTTC. It translates to CASSLAGQGGTYEQYF. The full variable domain, in which reference TRBV11-3 and TRBJ2-7 provide the parts outside the CDR3, is EAGVVQSPRYKIIEKKQPVAFWCNPISGHNTLYWYLQNLGQGPELLIRYENEEAVDDSQLPKDRFSAERLKGVDSTLKIQPAELGDSAVYLCASSLAGQGGTYEQYFGPGTRLTVT.

The chain carries TRBV18 and TRBJ1-1; D gene ambiguous. The CDR3 is 14 residues long. Trimming shortened V by 3 bases and J by 1 base, and 9 bases separated the two germline ends. Germline V CDR1 and CDR2: KGHSH, LQKENI. CDR3 bases: TGTGCCAGCTCACCCCTTCGGGAGAACACTGAAGCTTTCTTT. Amino acid sequence: CASSPLRENTEAFF.

V and J are TRBV10-3 and TRBJ2-5; possible D gene TRBD2, 6 bases. Germline V gene data show CDR1 as ENHRY and CDR2 as SYGVKD. CDR3 length: 15 residues. The V gene lost 0 bases and the J gene lost 4 bases, with 12 bases spanning the gap. The CDR3 protein is CAISESGGVPETQYF. The DNA for the CDR3 is TGTGCCATCAGTGAGTCGGGCGGGGTCCCAGAGACCCAGTACTTC.

This chain connects TRBV7-8 to TRBJ2-2; D uncertain. This CDR3 is built from 14 residues. Germline V CDR1 and CDR2: SGHVS, FQNEAQ. Trimming left V 8 bases short and J 2 bases short, with 12 bases between. The CDR3 DNA sequence: TGTGCCAGCTTTCCAGGCACCAACACCGGGGAGCTGTTTTTT. Its translation is CASFPGTNTGELFF.

The V call is TRBV5-1, the J call TRBJ2-1; 9 nucleotides agree with TRBD1. The CDR3 runs 16 residues. V lost 7 bases and J lost 0; bases outside the gene matches: 8. Germline-derived CDR1 and CDR2 are SGHRS and YFSETQ. The CDR3 sequence is CASGSGTGSSYNEQFF. Written as DNA, the CDR3 is TGCGCCAGCGGTTCCGGGACAGGGAGCTCCTACAATGAGCAGTTCTTC.

This rearrangement joins TRBV4-1 to TRBJ1-4, with 11 bases fitting TRBD1. Germline CDR1 is MGHRA and CDR2 is YSYEKL. The V segment lost 4 bases and the J segment 7 bases; nucleotides outside the gene matches: 2. The CDR3 has 14 residues. Written as DNA, the CDR3 is TGCGCCAGCAGCCTCGGACAGGGGGCTGAAAAACTGTTTTTT. Residues: CASSLGQGAEKLFF.

The V call is TRBV11-1, the J call TRBJ2-6; D is unclear. CDR1 is SGHAT and CDR2 is FQDESV in the germline V gene (reference sequence). This CDR3 is 13 amino acids long. V gave up 4 bases and J gave up 2 bases, with 3 bases separating them. CDR3 bases: TGTGCCAGCAGCTCACCTGGGGCCAACGTCCTGACTTTC. Translation: CASSSPGANVLTF.

The chain recombines TRBV5-4 with TRBJ2-5, with D possibly TRBD1 on 6 matching bases. The J call may not be correct, given that the DNA end is closer to TRBJ2-7. Germline lookup yields CDR1 SGHNT and CDR2 YYREEE (reference sequence). This CDR3 is 15 amino acids long. Here the CDR3 DNA reads TGTGCCAGCAGCCCTCCAACACAGGGAGCCTACGAGCAGTACTTC. Protein product: CASSPPTQGAYEQYF.

This clone was seen just once. This chain uses TRBV13 with TRBJ1-2; D is unclear. V was clipped by 6 bases and J by 5 bases, with 16 bases between them. This CDR3 has 14 amino acids. Germline V gene lookup returns CDR1 PRHDT and CDR2 FYEKMQ (reference sequence). CDR3 sequence (DNA): TGTGCCAGCAGTTTGACACGGCTGAGGTATGGCTACACCTTC. Translating it yields CASSLTRLRYGYTF. The whole variable domain, remainder taken from reference TRBV13 and TRBJ1-2, is AAGVIQSPRHLIKEKRETATLKCYPIPRHDTVYWYQQGPGQDPQFLISFYEKMQSDKGSIPDRFSAQQFSDYHSELNMSSLELGDSALYFCASSLTRLRYGYTFGSGTRLTVV.

The V call is TRBV5-6, the J call TRBJ2-6; D is perhaps TRBD1 (5 bases). This CDR3 region has 17 residues. The germline CDR1 and CDR2 sequences are SGHDT and YYEEEE. V was shortened by 3 bases and J by 0 bases, with 13 bases between the two germline ends. The CDR3 sequence is CASSYDRLYSGANVLTF. The DNA of the CDR3 is TGTGCCAGCAGCTATGACAGATTATACTCTGGGGCCAACGTCCTGACTTTC.

J is TRBJ1-1 and V is TRBV6-4; 9 bases are a match to TRBD1. Losses at the gene ends were 6 bases for V and 4 bases for J; bases not matched to a gene: 3. This CDR3 has 13 residues. Germline assignment: CDR1 MRHNA and CDR2 SNTAGT. The CDR3 sequence is CASRRQGGTEAFF. The DNA of the CDR3 is TGTGCCAGCAGAAGACAGGGGGGCACTGAAGCTTTCTTT.